This TCR beta chain was sequenced for a study of Ad26.COV2.S vaccination and SARS-CoV-2 variants. Treatment denoted: approximately 18 received Ad26.COV2.S at low or high dose, single or two shots; roughly five received placebo; per-sample allocation not given. Samples came from day 63 after the first vaccine or placebo injection. Vaccination used an Ad26 vector expressing Wuhan-strain SARS-CoV-2 spike. Notes on this clone: The antigen is not known.

Sequenced by immunoSEQ multiplex PCR; TCRdb stores in-frame clones only, minus some. Of about 320,000 clones listed, approximately 86% were seen once; the top ten hold more than 1.5%. Points from the study as a whole: Responses of spike-specific T cells (both CD8+ and CD4+) reportedly showed substantial breadth after vaccination. While placebo recipients had lower spike-specific TCR breadth, vaccine recipients had more.

CDR3 length: 14 amino acids. V gave up 2 bases and J gave up 4 bases, with 10 bases separating them. CDR1 and CDR2 from the germline V gene are SGHDT and YYEEEE. Sequencing used peripheral blood, obtained in a trial of Ad26.COV2.S vaccine versus placebo. The V call is TRBV5-6, the J call TRBJ2-1; weak D call: TRBD1 (6 bases). This TCR was sampled from a person between 18 and 59 years old who received the Ad26.COV2.S COVID-19 vaccine or a placebo. This CDR3 reads CASSFGTLYNEQFF. The CDR3, as DNA: TGTGCCAGCAGCTTTGGGACACTATACAATGAGCAGTTCTTC.